The sequence of this T cell receptor (beta chain) was determined in a study of regulatory T cells in long-lasting Graves disease. About this clonotype: The germline gene is not matched at one end of the junction; a read error may be the cause.

For TCR beta, libraries came from iRepertoire HTBI primers and Arm-PCR of CDR3 regions. TCRdb analysed the multiplex PCR reads with MiXCR anew, one entry per CDR3 protein. The data hold a few hundred thousand distinct CDR3 sequences, with roughly a sixth observed a single time. Described time point: newly diagnosed GD, antithyroid drugs for less than 3 months. With RNA extracted from PBMCs as input, the TCR library was made. This CDR3 is 15 amino acids long. These data were likewise used in another study, on T cells in Graves' hyperthyroidism and ophthalmopathy.

Sequencing was performed on peripheral blood mononuclear cells (PBMCs), taken at new diagnosis, from a patient treated with antithyroid drugs. The genes are TRBV12-3 or TRBV12-4 and TRBJ1-3, with D uncertain. The TCR originated in a man aged 35 to 55 with Graves disease. The CDR3 coding sequence is TGTGCCAGCAGTGGACTGGAAAACTCTGGAGACACCATATATTTT. Its protein product is CASSGLENSGDTIYF.